Described below is a single T cell receptor (beta chain) sequence and its context. Its cognate antigen is unknown. This record comes from a study of T cell responses to AZD1222 COVID-19 vaccine. Study context: Second-dose timings of about 4 or about 12 weeks were pooled. Study-wide points: Baseline seropositivity occurred in only a handful of AZD1222 recipients.

Produced via immunoSEQ multiplex PCR; TCRdb's table is partial and in-frame only. The table has some 100,000 clones, around nine tenths seen once. V trimming: 7 bases; J trimming: 5 bases; junction bases outside the gene matches: 11. The germline V gene has CDR1 SQVTM and CDR2 ANQGSEA. The CDR3 is 14 amino acids. The sample in question was peripheral blood, obtained on day 0 of AZD1222 vaccination. This receptor was obtained from an adult in good health. J is TRBJ2-5 and V is TRBV29-1; 9 bases are shared with TRBD2. CDR3: CSAQAGTSFETQYF. The CDR3 DNA reads TGCAGCGCCCAGGCCGGGACTAGCTTTGAGACCCAGTACTTC.